This T cell receptor beta chain originates from a study of blood T cell repertoires in COVID-19. The overall study: The cDNA or gDNA used as material had been derived from T cells, B-cell-depleted T cells, or PBMCs.

The V end was cut by 8 bases, the J end by 2 bases, with 10 bases between. Germline CDR1 reads MNHEY; CDR2 reads SMNVEV (reference sequence). CDR3 length equals 13 residues. This table comes from immunoSEQ multiplex PCR, and its TCRdb copy is limited to in-frame clones, with some not included. The sample holds approximately 180,000 clones, 82% seen once. This TCR was sampled from a woman in her 70s with acute or convalescent COVID-19. The source material was peripheral blood. The V and J genes are TRBV27 and TRBJ2-1; D possibly corresponds to TRBD2 (6 bases). The CDR3, as DNA: TGTGCCAGCGTAGCTAGCGCCTACAATGAGCAGTTCTTC. Amino acid sequence: CASVASAYNEQFF.